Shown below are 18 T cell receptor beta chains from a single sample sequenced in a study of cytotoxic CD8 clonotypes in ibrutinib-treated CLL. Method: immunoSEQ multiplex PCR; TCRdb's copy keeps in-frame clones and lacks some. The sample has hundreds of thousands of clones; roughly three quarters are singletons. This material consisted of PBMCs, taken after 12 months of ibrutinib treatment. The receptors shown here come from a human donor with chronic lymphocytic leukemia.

The CDR3 bases are TGTGCCAGCAGCTCTCCGGGACGCAGCGCCTGGACCGCTTTCTTT. Amino acids: CASSSPGRSAWTAFF. The chain joins TRBV11-1 to TRBJ1-1, with D maybe TRBD1 (5 bases). Trimming removed 4 bases from V and 11 bases from J, with 23 bases in between. CDR1 and CDR2 (germline): SGHAT, FQDESV (reference sequence). The CDR3 has 15 residues.

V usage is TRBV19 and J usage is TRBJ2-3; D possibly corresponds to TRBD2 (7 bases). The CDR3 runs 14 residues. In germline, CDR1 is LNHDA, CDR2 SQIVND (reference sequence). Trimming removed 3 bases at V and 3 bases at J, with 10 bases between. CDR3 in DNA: TGTGCCAGTAGTATGGGGGGGGCGACAGATACGCAGTATTTT. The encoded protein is CASSMGGATDTQYF.

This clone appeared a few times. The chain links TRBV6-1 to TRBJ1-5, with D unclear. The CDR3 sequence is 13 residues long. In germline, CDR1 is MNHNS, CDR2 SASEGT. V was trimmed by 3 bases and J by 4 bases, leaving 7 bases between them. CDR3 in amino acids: CASSETGNQPQHF. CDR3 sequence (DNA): TGTGCCAGCAGTGAGACCGGGAATCAGCCCCAGCATTTT.

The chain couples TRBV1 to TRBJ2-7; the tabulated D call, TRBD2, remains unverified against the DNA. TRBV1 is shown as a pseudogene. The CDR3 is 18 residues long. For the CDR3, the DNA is TGCACCAGCAGCCAAGATTTTTGGCGGACCGGGGGGACCGGCGAGCAGTACTTC. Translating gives CTSSQDFWRTGGTGEQYF.

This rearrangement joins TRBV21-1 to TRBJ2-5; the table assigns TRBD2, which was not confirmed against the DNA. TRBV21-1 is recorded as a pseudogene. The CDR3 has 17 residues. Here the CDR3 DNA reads TGTGCCAGCAGCAAAGTGACTAGCGGGGGGGTCCAAGAGACCCAGTACTTC. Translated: CASSKVTSGGVQETQYF.

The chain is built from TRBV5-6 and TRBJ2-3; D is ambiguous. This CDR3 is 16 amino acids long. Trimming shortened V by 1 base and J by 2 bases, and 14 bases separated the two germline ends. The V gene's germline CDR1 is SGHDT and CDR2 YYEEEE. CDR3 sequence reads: CASSLLGDPDTDTQYF. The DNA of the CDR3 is TGTGCCAGCAGCTTGTTAGGAGATCCTGACACAGATACGCAGTATTTT.

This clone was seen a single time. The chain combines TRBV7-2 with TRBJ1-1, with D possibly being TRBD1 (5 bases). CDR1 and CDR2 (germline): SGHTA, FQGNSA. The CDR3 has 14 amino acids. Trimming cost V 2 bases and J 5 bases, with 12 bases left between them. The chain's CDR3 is CASSLLTEGTEAFF. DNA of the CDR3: TGTGCCAGCAGCTTACTCACCGAGGGGACTGAAGCTTTCTTT.

CDR3 sequence reads: CASQGWGTGRTGELFF. CDR3 nucleotide sequence: TGTGCCAGCCAAGGTTGGGGGACTGGCAGGACCGGGGAGCTGTTTTTT. This rearrangement joins TRBV19 to TRBJ2-2; D might be TRBD2 (6 bases). Germline CDR1 is LNHDA and CDR2 is SQIVND (reference sequence). The CDR3 contains 16 residues. V shed 9 bases and J shed 5 bases, with 22 bases lying between them.

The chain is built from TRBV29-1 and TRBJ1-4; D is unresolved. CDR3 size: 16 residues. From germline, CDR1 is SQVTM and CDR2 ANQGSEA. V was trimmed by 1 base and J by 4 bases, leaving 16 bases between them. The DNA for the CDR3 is TGCAGCGTTGAAGGGGTTGGGCGTCCTTTTAATGAAAAACTGTTTTTT. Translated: CSVEGVGRPFNEKLFF.

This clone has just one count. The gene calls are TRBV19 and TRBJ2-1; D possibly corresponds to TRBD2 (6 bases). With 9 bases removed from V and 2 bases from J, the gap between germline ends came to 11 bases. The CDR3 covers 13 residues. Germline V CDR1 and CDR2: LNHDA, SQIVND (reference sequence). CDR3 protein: CASLEGPYNEQFF. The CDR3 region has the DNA TGTGCCAGCCTGGAGGGCCCCTACAATGAGCAGTTCTTC.

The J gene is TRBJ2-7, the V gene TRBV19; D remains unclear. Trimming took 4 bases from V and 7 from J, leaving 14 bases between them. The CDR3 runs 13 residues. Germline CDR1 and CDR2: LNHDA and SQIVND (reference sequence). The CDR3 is CASSNAMSWEQYF. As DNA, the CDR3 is TGTGCCAGTAGTAATGCCATGTCCTGGGAGCAGTACTTC.

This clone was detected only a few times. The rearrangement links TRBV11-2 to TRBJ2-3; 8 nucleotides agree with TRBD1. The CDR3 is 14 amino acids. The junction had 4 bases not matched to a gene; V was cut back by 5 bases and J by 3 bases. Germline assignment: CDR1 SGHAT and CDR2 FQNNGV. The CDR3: CASSTGGWTDTQYF. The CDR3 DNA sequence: TGTGCCAGCAGCACAGGGGGGTGGACAGATACGCAGTATTTT.

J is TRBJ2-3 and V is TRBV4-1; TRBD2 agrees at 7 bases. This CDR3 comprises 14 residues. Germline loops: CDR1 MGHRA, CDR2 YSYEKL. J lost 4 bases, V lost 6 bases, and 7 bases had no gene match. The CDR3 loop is CASSRRTSADTQYF. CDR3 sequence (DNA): TGCGCCAGCAGTCGGAGGACTAGTGCAGATACGCAGTATTTT.

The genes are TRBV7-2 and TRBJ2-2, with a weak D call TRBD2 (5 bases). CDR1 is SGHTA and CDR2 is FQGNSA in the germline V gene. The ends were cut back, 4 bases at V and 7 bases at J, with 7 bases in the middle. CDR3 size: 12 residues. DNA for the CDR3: TGTGCCAGCAGCTCGCGGGTCGGGGAGCTGTTTTTT. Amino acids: CASSSRVGELFF.

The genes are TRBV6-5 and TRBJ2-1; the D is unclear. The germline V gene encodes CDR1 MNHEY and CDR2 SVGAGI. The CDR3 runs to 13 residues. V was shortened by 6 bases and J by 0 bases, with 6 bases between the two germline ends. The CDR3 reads CASRPSSYNEQFF. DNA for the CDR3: TGTGCCAGCAGGCCGAGCTCCTACAATGAGCAGTTCTTC.

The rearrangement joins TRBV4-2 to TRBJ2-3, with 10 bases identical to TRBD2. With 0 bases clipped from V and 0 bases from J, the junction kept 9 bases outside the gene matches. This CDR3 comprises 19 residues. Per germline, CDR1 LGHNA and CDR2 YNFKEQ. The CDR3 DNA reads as TGTGCCAGCAGCCAAGATCCAGCGGGGGGGACTAAAAGCACAGATACGCAGTATTTT. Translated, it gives CASSQDPAGGTKSTDTQYF.

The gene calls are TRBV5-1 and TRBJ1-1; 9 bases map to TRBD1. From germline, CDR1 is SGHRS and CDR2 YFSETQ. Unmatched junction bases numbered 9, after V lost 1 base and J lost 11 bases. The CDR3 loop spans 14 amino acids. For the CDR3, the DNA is TGCGCCAGCAGCTTGAAATTCACAGGGGGCAGTGCTTTCTTT. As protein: CASSLKFTGGSAFF.

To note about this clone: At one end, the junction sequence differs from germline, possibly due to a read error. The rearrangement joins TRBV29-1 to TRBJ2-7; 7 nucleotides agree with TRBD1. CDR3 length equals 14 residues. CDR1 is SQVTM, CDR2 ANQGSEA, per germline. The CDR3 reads CSAEGDRAPYEQYF. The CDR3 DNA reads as TGCAGCGCTGAAGGCGACAGGGCCCCCTACGAGCAGTACTTC.